This is a list of T cell receptor beta chains from one sample in a study of blood T cell repertoires in COVID-19. The method was immunoSEQ multiplex PCR; TCRdb's version includes in-frame clones alone and lacks a portion of them. The table records 250,000 to 350,000 clones, around 82% of them present only once. Sequenced: peripheral blood. Receptor source: a human donor with COVID-19, enrolled during active disease. The donor label of this sample is uncertain. The CDR3 runs from the conserved cysteine through the conserved F or W. A D gene is named only where the DNA matches it firmly. Part of the rows lack a size; the others show once, few, many or a class for expanded clones.

d_call | j_call | clone_size | v_call | cdr3_aa | cdr3_nt
. | TRBJ1-1 | . | TRBV6-2/TRBV6-3 | CASSCYRVLNTEAFF | TGTGCCAGCAGTTGCTACAGGGTCTTGAACACTGAAGCTTTCTTT
TRBD2 | TRBJ2-1 | . | TRBV11-3 | CASSLDGLAGGYEQFF | TGTGCCAGCAGCTTAGATGGACTAGCGGGCGGGTATGAGCAGTTCTTC
. | TRBJ1-1 | . | TRBV6-4 | CASSVTANTEAFF | TGTGCCAGCAGTGTAACTGCCAACACTGAAGCTTTCTTT
TRBD2 | TRBJ2-5 | . | TRBV5-1 | CASSTSGGRGEETQYF | TGCGCCAGCAGTACGTCCGGCGGGAGGGGAGAGGAGACCCAGTACTTC
. | TRBJ1-1 | . | TRBV5-1 | CASSYLQGNTEAFF | TGCGCCAGCAGCTACTTACAGGGGAACACTGAAGCTTTCTTT
. | TRBJ2-5 | . | TRBV6-5 | CASSYSAGATQETQYF | TGTGCCAGCAGTTACTCGGCGGGGGCGACGCAAGAGACCCAGTACTTC
TRBD2 | TRBJ2-3 | . | TRBV19 | CASSIGTIRADTQYF | TGTGCCAGTAGTATTGGGACTATTCGGGCAGATACGCAGTATTTT
TRBD2 | TRBJ2-2 | . | TRBV9 | CASSRGTSANTGELFF | TGTGCCAGCAGCCGCGGAACTAGCGCGAACACCGGGGAGCTGTTTTTT
TRBD2 | TRBJ2-1 | . | TRBV27 | CATSRGQREGLEQFF | TGTGCCACCAGCAGGGGTCAGCGGGAGGGCTTGGAGCAGTTCTTC
. | TRBJ1-2 | . | TRBV6-4 | CASREDVTYDYTF | TGTGCCAGCAGGGAGGACGTGACCTATGACTACACCTTC
TRBD1 | TRBJ2-7 | few | TRBV28 | CASSSTGVTPYEQYF | TGTGCCAGCAGTTCGACAGGGGTTACCCCCTACGAGCAGTACTTC
. | TRBJ2-1 | . | TRBV12-5 | CASGIGGITAEQFF | TGTGCTAGTGGAATTGGCGGGATAACGGCTGAGCAGTTCTTC
TRBD1 | TRBJ1-5 | . | TRBV28 | CASSLRGTGARNQPQHF | TGTGCCAGCAGTTTGAGGGGGACAGGGGCTCGGAATCAGCCCCAGCATTTT
TRBD2 | TRBJ2-1 | . | TRBV2 | CATPGLAGGSNRYNEQFF | TGTGCCACCCCGGGACTAGCGGGAGGGTCGAACCGCTACAATGAGCAGTTCTTC
. | TRBJ1-1 | . | TRBV10-1 | CASSDGQDNTEAFF | TGCGCCAGCAGTGATGGACAAGATAACACTGAAGCTTTCTTT
TRBD1 | TRBJ2-1 | . | TRBV9 | CASSVAGDRVSNEQFF | TGTGCCAGCAGCGTAGCTGGGGACAGGGTTTCCAATGAGCAGTTCTTC
TRBD1 | TRBJ1-6 | . | TRBV28 | CASSSSGTGVGSPLHF | TGTGCCAGCAGTTCCTCCGGGACAGGGGTTGGGTCACCCCTCCACTTT
TRBD1 | TRBJ1-2 | . | TRBV29-1 | CSVRTGTSYGYTF | TGCAGCGTCCGGACAGGGACAAGCTATGGCTACACCTTC
. | TRBJ2-3 | few | TRBV11-3 | CASSLGFGQGPDTQYF | TGTGCCAGCAGCTTAGGGTTTGGGCAGGGTCCAGATACGCAGTATTTT
. | TRBJ1-5 | few | TRBV9 | CASSAPPGEWQPQHF | TGTGCCAGCAGCGCGCCCCCAGGGGAATGGCAGCCCCAGCATTTT
. | TRBJ1-4 | . | TRBV18 | CASSQELATNEKLFF | TGTGCCAGCTCGCAAGAGCTTGCAACTAATGAAAAACTGTTTTTT
TRBD1 | TRBJ1-1 | . | TRBV2 | CASSLTGEYTEAFF | TGTGCCAGCAGCCTGACAGGGGAATACACTGAAGCTTTCTTT
TRBD1 | TRBJ1-2 | . | TRBV19 | CASNRGQENGYTF | TGTGCCTCCAACAGGGGGCAGGAGAATGGCTACACCTTC
. | TRBJ1-4 | . | TRBV4-3 | CASSQGRVNEKLFF | TGCGCCAGCAGCCAAGGGAGGGTGAATGAAAAACTGTTTTTT
TRBD1 | TRBJ1-1 | . | TRBV27 | CASSLRRDRGLNTEAFF | TGTGCCAGCAGTTTACGTCGGGACAGGGGCTTAAACACTGAAGCTTTCTTT
. | TRBJ1-1 | . | TRBV5-1 | CASSSEEEGLAEAFF | TGCGCCAGCAGCTCTGAAGAGGAGGGGCTGGCTGAAGCTTTCTTT
TRBD1 | TRBJ1-1 | . | TRBV19 | CASRNRGATEAFF | TGTGCCAGTAGGAACAGGGGGGCCACTGAAGCTTTCTTT
. | TRBJ2-1 | . | TRBV15 | CATSRSPNRWSSYNEQFF | TGTGCCACCAGCAGATCTCCCAATAGATGGAGCTCCTACAATGAGCAGTTCTTC
TRBD2 | TRBJ2-1 | . | TRBV27 | CASSPRLAGGGEQFF | TGTGCCAGCAGTCCGAGACTAGCGGGAGGGGGTGAGCAGTTCTTC
. | TRBJ2-1 | . | TRBV6-2/TRBV6-3 | CASGLASGTYNEQFF | TGTGCCAGCGGCCTAGCGAGCGGAACCTACAATGAGCAGTTCTTC
TRBD2 | TRBJ2-3 | . | TRBV6-1 | CASSEGLAGGPRDTQYF | TGTGCCAGCAGTGAAGGACTAGCGGGAGGGCCCAGGGATACGCAGTATTTT
TRBD1 | TRBJ2-4 | . | TRBV3-1/TRBV3-2 | CASSHSDREEVAKNIQYF | TGTGCCAGCAGCCACTCCGACAGGGAAGAAGTAGCCAAAAACATTCAGTACTTC
. | TRBJ2-6 | . | TRBV28 | CASSQSVLGANVLTF | TGTGCCAGCTCCCAGTCAGTCCTTGGGGCCAACGTCCTGACTTTC
. | TRBJ1-1 | . | TRBV19 | CASTPFEAFF | TGTGCCAGTACCCCTTTCGAGGCTTTCTTT
. | TRBJ1-2 | . | TRBV6-5 | CASSYGGRGYTF | TGTGCCAGCAGTTACGGGGGGAGAGGCTACACCTTC
TRBD2 | TRBJ2-7 | . | TRBV10-3 | CAILKRGTRDSYEQYF | TGTGCCATCCTTAAGCGGGGGACCCGTGACTCCTACGAGCAGTACTTC
. | TRBJ1-2 | . | TRBV28 | CASRPPIERRANGYTF | TGTGCCAGCAGGCCCCCTATCGAACGGCGGGCGAATGGCTACACCTTC
. | TRBJ1-1 | . | TRBV7-2 | CASSLAPGNTEAFF | TGTGCCAGCAGCTTAGCGCCAGGGAACACTGAAGCTTTCTTT
. | TRBJ1-1 | . | TRBV28 | CASSLSGAGRNTEAFF | TGTGCCAGCAGTTTATCCGGTGCAGGGCGAAACACTGAAGCTTTCTTT
. | TRBJ1-1 | . | TRBV7-9 | CASSSGGPEAFF | TGTGCCAGCAGCTCCGGTGGGCCCGAAGCTTTCTTT
. | TRBJ1-1 | . | TRBV5-6 | CARKRDIMNTEAFF | TGTGCCCGCAAGAGGGACATCATGAACACTGAAGCTTTCTTT
TRBD1 | TRBJ1-6 | . | TRBV2 | CASIRPRTGVSNSPLHF | TGTGCCAGCATCAGGCCCCGGACAGGGGTTAGTAATTCACCCCTCCACTTT
TRBD2 | TRBJ2-5 | . | TRBV5-1 | CASSPEGSSGNQETQYF | TGCGCCAGCAGCCCGGAGGGGTCTAGCGGGAACCAAGAGACCCAGTACTTC
. | TRBJ1-2 | few | TRBV6-1 | CASSELETVGYTF | TGTGCCAGCAGTGAATTGGAGACAGTCGGCTACACCTTC
TRBD2 | TRBJ2-3 | . | TRBV5-4 | CASSSGLAGGHTDTQYF | TGTGCCAGCAGCTCGGGACTAGCGGGAGGCCACACAGATACGCAGTATTTT
. | TRBJ1-1 | . | TRBV2 | CASSTQGSTEAFF | TGTGCCAGCAGTACACAGGGCTCCACTGAAGCTTTCTTT
TRBD2 | TRBJ2-3 | . | TRBV5-1 | CASSLRGTSSHTQYF | TGCGCCAGCAGCTTAAGAGGGACTAGCTCGCATACGCAGTATTTT
. | TRBJ2-5 | . | TRBV7-2 | CASSFSRVDWTQYF | TGTGCCAGCAGCTTTTCCAGGGTTGATTGGACCCAGTACTTC
. | TRBJ2-7 | . | TRBV27 | CASSSRTKGYEQYF | TGTGCCAGCAGTTCAAGGACTAAGGGGTACGAGCAGTACTTC
. | TRBJ2-7 | . | TRBV19 | CASSTGAVSYEQYF | TGTGCCAGTAGTACAGGAGCGGTATCCTACGAGCAGTACTTC
. | TRBJ1-1 | . | TRBV5-1 | CASSLTVGGNTEAFF | TGCGCCAGCAGCTTGACTGTGGGGGGGAACACTGAAGCTTTCTTT
. | TRBJ1-1 | . | TRBV6-4 | CASSQGPNTEAFF | TGTGCCAGCAGTCAGGGGCCGAACACTGAAGCTTTCTTT
TRBD2 | TRBJ2-7 | . | TRBV19 | CASSSQRGNYEQYF | TGTGCCAGTAGTTCGCAGCGGGGCAACTACGAGCAGTACTTC